These 20 T cell receptor beta chains were all obtained from the same sample, sequenced in a study of post-analysis software for immune sequencing data. Findings and limits, study-wide: In patients, TRBV5-6, TRBV5-1 and TRBV20-1 belonged to several TRBV segments found more frequently than in controls.

These TCRs' antigens remain unknown. The library was made from cDNA and included unique molecular identifiers. TCRdb reprocessed the PCR reads via MiXCR and lists one record per CDR3 protein. The sample yields a few hundred thousand distinct CDR3 sequences, 35% to 45% seen once. Sequencing input: blood. The receptors here all came from a girl aged 10-17 years with multiple sclerosis.

This clonotype was recorded many times. The chain joins TRBV7-2 to TRBJ2-1, with D maybe TRBD2 (5 bases). CDR1 is SGHTA and CDR2 is FQGNSA in the germline V gene. The CDR3 extends over 15 amino acids. Trimming took 5 bases from V and 7 from J, leaving 18 bases between them. CDR3 protein: CASSPQVDAGNEQFF. CDR3 in DNA: TGTGCCAGCAGCCCCCAGGTGGACGCGGGTAATGAGCAGTTCTTC.

A word on this clonotype: A read error may explain this, as a much larger clone is one base away. The V and J genes are TRBV28 and TRBJ2-1; D is perhaps TRBD2 (6 bases). Germline V CDR1 and CDR2: MDHEN, SYDVKM. The CDR3 loop spans 15 amino acids. Between the trimmed V and J ends, which lost 3 bases and 2 bases, there was a span of 11 bases. Written as DNA, the CDR3 is TGTGCCAGCAGTTTCGGCGGGACCCCCTACAATGAGCAGTTCTTC. Its translation: CASSFGGTPYNEQFF.

Concerning this clonotype: A clone one base away is much larger, so this may be a read error. V usage is TRBV14 and J usage is TRBJ2-5; 14 bases are shared with TRBD2. This CDR3 has 15 amino acids. V gave up 5 bases and J gave up 11 bases; unmatched junction bases: 10. Germline lookup yields CDR1 SGHDN and CDR2 FVKESK. Here the CDR3 reads CASSAPGLAGAKQYF. The CDR3 DNA reads TGTGCCAGCAGCGCCCCGGGACTAGCGGGAGCCAAACAGTACTTC.

In this sample, this clonotype turned up many times. The chain links TRBV4-1 to TRBJ1-2; 7 bases are a match to TRBD1. CDR3 length equals 15 residues. Trimming at V came to 2 bases and at J to 3 bases, leaving 6 bases not matched to a gene. Germline loops: CDR1 MGHRA, CDR2 YSYEKL. The CDR3 DNA is TGCGCCAGCAGCCAACCTACAGGGGCGGACTATGGCTACACCTTC. Protein: CASSQPTGADYGYTF.

This clonotype was counted a few times. This chain joins TRBV3-1 and TRBJ1-1; D gene unclear. Germline V CDR1 and CDR2: LGHDT, YNNKEL (reference sequence). The length of the CDR3 is 15 residues. Trimming cost V 1 base and J 0 bases, with 9 bases left between them. Here the CDR3 DNA reads TGTGCCAGCAGCCAAGCTATACGTATGAACACTGAAGCTTTCTTT. The encoded protein is CASSQAIRMNTEAFF.

The gene calls are TRBV7-2 and TRBJ2-4; 16 positions match TRBD2. The CDR3 consists of 18 residues. V shed 3 bases and J 0 bases; nucleotides not matched to a gene: 2. CDR1 is SGHTA, CDR2 FQGNSA, per germline. DNA of the CDR3: TGTGCCAGCAGCTTGGGGACTAGCGGGAGGGCAGCCAAAAACATTCAGTACTTC. This codes for CASSLGTSGRAAKNIQYF.

At least ten counts were recorded for this clonotype. The chain recombines TRBV6-1 with TRBJ2-5; D is perhaps TRBD1 or TRBD2 (5 bases each). CDR1 is MNHNS, CDR2 SASEGT, per germline. The germline V and J ends were trimmed by 2 bases and 4 bases, with 14 bases remaining between them. There are 15 residues in the CDR3. CDR3 nucleotides: TGTGCCAGCAGTGAACGGCAGGGTGGGGGAGAGACCCAGTACTTC. Protein sequence: CASSERQGGGETQYF.

The V call is TRBV5-5, the J call TRBJ1-5, with no clear D. Trimming shortened V by 0 bases and J by 0 bases, and 7 bases separated the two germline ends. Germline lookup yields CDR1 SGHKS and CDR2 YYEKEE (reference sequence). The CDR3 runs 15 residues. The CDR3 spells CASSLGPYSNQPQHF. Written as DNA, the CDR3 is TGTGCCAGCAGCTTGGGGCCTTATAGCAATCAGCCCCAGCATTTT.

This clonotype has a count of ten or more. V usage is TRBV4-1 and J usage is TRBJ1-2; D is uncertain. Germline V gene sequence: CDR1 MGHRA, CDR2 YSYEKL. V lost 0 bases, J lost 4 bases, and 12 bases lay in between. This CDR3 region has 15 residues. The CDR3 DNA follows: TGCGCCAGCAGCCAAGACAATCCTTCTGCCTATGGCTACACCTTC. This sequence encodes CASSQDNPSAYGYTF.

This sequence joins TRBV6-6 and TRBJ2-5; 10 bases agree with TRBD2. Germline lookup yields CDR1 MNHNY and CDR2 SVGAGI (reference sequence). The CDR3 is 17 amino acids. Losses at the gene ends were 0 bases for V and 11 bases for J; bases not matched to a gene: 15. The CDR3 bases are TGTGCCAGCAGTTACTCGGGGCTAGCGGGAGTTTACAATGAGCAGTACTTC. Translated, it gives CASSYSGLAGVYNEQYF.

This clonotype was counted ten times or more. The CDR3, as DNA: TGCAGTGCTGGGGGTGAAAAACTGTTTTTT. Protein: CSAGGEKLFF. The chain couples TRBV20-1 to TRBJ1-4; TRBD1 is a possible D gene (5 bases). Trimming removed 5 bases from V and 7 bases from J, with 5 bases in between. Germline V lookup: CDR1 DFQATT, CDR2 SNEGSKA (reference sequence). This CDR3 contains 10 residues.

This clonotype came up a few times. The rearrangement links TRBV30 to TRBJ1-5; D remains unclear. This CDR3 region has 16 residues. Trimming took 0 bases from V and 2 from J, leaving 14 bases between them. Germline V gives CDR1 GTSNPN, CDR2 SVGIG (reference sequence). The DNA of the CDR3 is TGTGCCTGGAGTGTAGGCATAACGAGAGGCAATCAGCCCCAGCATTTT. Translation: CAWSVGITRGNQPQHF.

The chain has TRBV2 and TRBJ2-3, with 7 nucleotides matching TRBD2. The CDR3 contains 15 residues. J gave up 4 bases and V 9 bases, and 13 bases lay outside the gene matches. Looked up from germline, CDR1 is SNHLY and CDR2 is FYNNEI. The CDR3 sequence is CASPPEGGDADTQYF. CDR3 bases: TGTGCCAGTCCCCCCGAGGGAGGGGACGCAGATACGCAGTATTTT.

This rearrangement joins TRBV7-6 to TRBJ1-1, with TRBD1 identical over 9 bases. CDR1 and CDR2 from the germline V gene are SGHVS and FNYEAQ. V shed 4 bases and J 6 bases; nucleotides not matched to a gene: 3. The CDR3 extends over 13 amino acids. Here the CDR3 reads CASSSRQGAEAFF. CDR3 in DNA: TGTGCCAGCAGCTCAAGACAGGGGGCTGAAGCTTTCTTT. The variable domain in full, completed from reference TRBV7-6 and TRBJ1-1, reads GAGVSQSPRYKVTKRGQDVALRCDPISGHVSLYWYRQALGQGPEFLTYFNYEAQQDKSGLPNDRFSAERPEGSISTLTIQRTEQRDSAMYRCASSSRQGAEAFFGQGTRLTVV.

The CDR3 sequence: CASSFSPDDNEQFF. The CDR3 bases are TGTGCCAGCAGCTTCTCCCCAGACGACAATGAGCAGTTCTTC. This rearrangement joins TRBV7-8 to TRBJ2-1; D remains unclear. V lost 3 bases and J 5 bases, leaving 11 bases between the germline ends. Germline CDR1 and CDR2: SGHVS and FQNEAQ. The CDR3 covers 14 residues.

The rearrangement links TRBV5-1 to TRBJ2-2; TRBD1 agrees at 7 bases. J was trimmed by 1 base and V by 5 bases; bases with no gene match: 17. The CDR3 has 19 amino acids. In germline, CDR1 is SGHRS, CDR2 YFSETQ. The CDR3 protein is CASRLSTLQGRLNTGELFF. The CDR3 region has the DNA TGCGCCAGCAGGCTGAGTACGTTACAGGGGCGCTTGAACACCGGGGAGCTGTTTTTT.

This clonotype was seen more than once but under ten times. The gene calls are TRBV6-6 and TRBJ2-1, with D perhaps TRBD2 (6 bases). Germline V gene data show CDR1 as MNHNY and CDR2 as SVGAGI (reference sequence). Deletions cut 6 bases from V and 7 bases from J, with 7 bases between. The CDR3 length is 11 residues. The CDR3 sequence: CASRGGNEQFF. The CDR3 DNA reads TGTGCCAGCAGGGGAGGTAATGAGCAGTTCTTC.

The sample holds one count of this clonotype. This chain joins TRBV18 and TRBJ1-5; possible D gene TRBD1, 6 bases. The V end lost 6 bases, the J end lost 8 bases, and 17 bases lay between the germline ends. From germline, CDR1 is KGHSH and CDR2 LQKENI. The CDR3 is 14 amino acids. In nucleotides, the CDR3 is TGTGCCAGCTCCGAGGGGGGGGTTGGTAAGCCCCAGCATTTT. The encoded protein is CASSEGGVGKPQHF.

This clonotype came up a few times. V is TRBV7-2 and J is TRBJ1-5; 9 positions agree with TRBD1. The ends lost 2 bases at V and 6 bases at J; junction bases unmatched: 5. The germline CDR1 and CDR2 sequences are SGHTA and FQGNSA. The CDR3 length is 15 residues. CDR3 loop: CASSLLGTGFQPQHF. CDR3 DNA: TGTGCCAGCAGCTTATTAGGGACAGGGTTTCAGCCCCAGCATTTT. Together with reference TRBV7-2 and TRBJ1-5, the CDR3 gives the full variable domain: GAGVSQSPSNKVTEKGKDVELRCDPISGHTALYWYRQSLGQGLEFLIYFQGNSAPDKSGLPSDRFSAERTGGSVSTLTIQRTQQEDSAVYLCASSLLGTGFQPQHFGDGTRLSIL.

This clonotype was detected many times. This rearrangement joins TRBV20-1 to TRBJ1-2; D unresolved. V lost 3 bases, J lost 4 bases, and 12 bases lay in between. There are 13 residues in the CDR3. Per the germline V gene, CDR1 is DFQATT and CDR2 is SNEGSKA (reference sequence). The CDR3 sequence is CSASLGQLYGYTF. DNA for the CDR3: TGCAGTGCTAGTCTTGGGCAGCTCTATGGCTACACCTTC.